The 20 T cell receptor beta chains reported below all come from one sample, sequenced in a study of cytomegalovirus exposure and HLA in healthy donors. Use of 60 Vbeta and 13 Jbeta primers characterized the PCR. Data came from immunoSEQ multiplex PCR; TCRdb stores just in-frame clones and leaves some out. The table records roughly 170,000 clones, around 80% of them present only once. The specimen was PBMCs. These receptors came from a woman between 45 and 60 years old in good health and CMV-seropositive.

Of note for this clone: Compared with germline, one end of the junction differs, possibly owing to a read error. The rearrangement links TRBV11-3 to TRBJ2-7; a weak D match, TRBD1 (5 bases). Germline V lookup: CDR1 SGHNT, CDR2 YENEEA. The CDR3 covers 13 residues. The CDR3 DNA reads TGTGCCAGCAGCCTAGACAGCTCCTACGAGCAGTACTTC. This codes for CASSLDSSYEQYF.

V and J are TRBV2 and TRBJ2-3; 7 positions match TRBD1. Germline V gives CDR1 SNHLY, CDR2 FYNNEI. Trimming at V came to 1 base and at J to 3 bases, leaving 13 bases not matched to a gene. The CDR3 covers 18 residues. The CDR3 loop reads CASSEDPLAGGATDTQYF. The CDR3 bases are TGTGCCAGCAGTGAAGACCCGCTGGCAGGGGGTGCGACAGATACGCAGTATTTT.

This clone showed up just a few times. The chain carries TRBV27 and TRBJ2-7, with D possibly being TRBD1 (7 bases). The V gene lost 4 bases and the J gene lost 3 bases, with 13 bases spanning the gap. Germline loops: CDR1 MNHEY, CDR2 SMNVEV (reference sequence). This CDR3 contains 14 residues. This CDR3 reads CASSSPGGFYEQYF. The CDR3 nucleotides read TGTGCCAGCAGTTCCCCAGGGGGGTTCTACGAGCAGTACTTC.

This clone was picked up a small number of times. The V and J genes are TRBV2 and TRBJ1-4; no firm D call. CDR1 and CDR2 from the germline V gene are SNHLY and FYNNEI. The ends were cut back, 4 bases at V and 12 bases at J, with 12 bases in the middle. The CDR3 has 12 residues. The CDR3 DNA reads TGTGCCAGCAGTGGCCCGGCCGGGGAACTGTTTTTT. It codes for CASSGPAGELFF. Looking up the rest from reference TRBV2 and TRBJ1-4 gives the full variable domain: EPEVTQTPSHQVTQMGQEVILRCVPISNHLYFYWYRQILGQKVEFLVSFYNNEISEKSEIFDDQFSVERPDGSNFTLKIRSTKLEDSAMYFCASSGPAGELFFGSGTQLSVL.

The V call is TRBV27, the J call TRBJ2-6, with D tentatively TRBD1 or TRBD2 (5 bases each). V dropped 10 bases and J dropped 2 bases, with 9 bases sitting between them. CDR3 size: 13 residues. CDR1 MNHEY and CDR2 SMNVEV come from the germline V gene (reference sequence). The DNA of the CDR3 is TGTGCCACCAGAGGGGCTGGGGCCAACGTCCTGACTTTC. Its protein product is CATRGAGANVLTF. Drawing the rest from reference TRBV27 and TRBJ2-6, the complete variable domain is EAQVTQNPRYLITVTGKKLTVTCSQNMNHEYMSWYRQDPGLGLRQIYYSMNVEVTDKGDVPEGYKVSRKEKRNFPLILESPSPNQTSLYFCATRGAGANVLTFGAGSRLTVL.

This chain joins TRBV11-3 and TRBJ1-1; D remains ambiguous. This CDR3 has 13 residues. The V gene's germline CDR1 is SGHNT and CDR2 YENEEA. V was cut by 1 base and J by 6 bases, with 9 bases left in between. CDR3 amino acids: CASSLGGVSEAFF. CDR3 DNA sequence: TGTGCCAGCAGCTTAGGGGGAGTTTCTGAAGCTTTCTTT.

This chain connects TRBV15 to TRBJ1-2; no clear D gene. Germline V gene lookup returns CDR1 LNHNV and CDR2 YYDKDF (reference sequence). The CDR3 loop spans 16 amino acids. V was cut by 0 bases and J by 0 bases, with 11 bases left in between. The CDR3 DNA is TGTGCCACCAGCAGAGAAGACGGAGGGCCTAACTATGGCTACACCTTC. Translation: CATSREDGGPNYGYTF.

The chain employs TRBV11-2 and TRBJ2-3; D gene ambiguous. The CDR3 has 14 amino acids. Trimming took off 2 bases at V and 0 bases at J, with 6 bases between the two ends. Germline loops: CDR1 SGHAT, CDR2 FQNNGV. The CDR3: CASSLIQSTDTQYF. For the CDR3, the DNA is TGTGCCAGCAGCTTAATACAGAGCACAGATACGCAGTATTTT.

In DNA, the CDR3 is TGTGCCTGGAGCTGGGACAGCCAAGAGACCCAGTACTTC. Amino acids: CAWSWDSQETQYF. This sequence joins TRBV30 and TRBJ2-5, with 7 bases matching TRBD1. Germline CDR1 and CDR2: GTSNPN and SVGIG (reference sequence). This CDR3 contains 13 residues. The trim removed 3 bases at V and 1 base at J, leaving 2 bases unmatched. Using reference TRBV30 and TRBJ2-5 for the parts outside the CDR3, the full variable domain is SQTIHQWPATLVQPVGSPLSLECTVEGTSNPNLYWYRQAAGRGLQLLFYSVGIGQISSEVPQNLSASRPQDRQFILSSKKLLLSDSGFYLCAWSWDSQETQYFGPGTRLLVL.

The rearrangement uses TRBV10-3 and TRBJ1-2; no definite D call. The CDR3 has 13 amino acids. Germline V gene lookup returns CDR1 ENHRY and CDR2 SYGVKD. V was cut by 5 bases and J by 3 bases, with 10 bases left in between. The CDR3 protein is CAISTADDYGYTF. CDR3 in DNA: TGTGCCATCAGTACGGCGGATGACTATGGCTACACCTTC.

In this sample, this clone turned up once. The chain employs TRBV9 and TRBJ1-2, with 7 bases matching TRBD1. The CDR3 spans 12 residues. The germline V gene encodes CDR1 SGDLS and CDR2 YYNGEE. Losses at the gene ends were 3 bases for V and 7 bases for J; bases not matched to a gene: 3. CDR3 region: CASSANRGGYTF. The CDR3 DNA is TGTGCCAGCAGCGCGAACAGGGGTGGCTACACCTTC.

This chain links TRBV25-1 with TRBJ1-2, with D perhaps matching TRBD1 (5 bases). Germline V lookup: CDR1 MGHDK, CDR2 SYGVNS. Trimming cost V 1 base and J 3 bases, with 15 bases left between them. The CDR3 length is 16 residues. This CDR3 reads CASSELGSGGDYGYTF. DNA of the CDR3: TGTGCCAGCAGTGAATTGGGGAGCGGGGGGGACTATGGCTACACCTTC.

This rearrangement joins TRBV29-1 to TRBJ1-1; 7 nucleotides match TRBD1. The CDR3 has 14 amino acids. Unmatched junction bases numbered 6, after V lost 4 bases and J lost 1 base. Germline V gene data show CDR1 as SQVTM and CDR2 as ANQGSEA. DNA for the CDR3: TGCAGCGTTGGAGGCCGGGACAGGAACACTGAAGCTTTCTTT. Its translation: CSVGGRDRNTEAFF.

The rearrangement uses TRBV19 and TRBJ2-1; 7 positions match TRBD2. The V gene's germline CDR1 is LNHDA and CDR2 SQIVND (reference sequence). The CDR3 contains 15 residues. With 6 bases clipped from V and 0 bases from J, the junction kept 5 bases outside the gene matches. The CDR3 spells CASSKASGSYNEQFF. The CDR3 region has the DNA TGTGCCAGTAGCAAGGCTAGCGGCTCCTACAATGAGCAGTTCTTC.

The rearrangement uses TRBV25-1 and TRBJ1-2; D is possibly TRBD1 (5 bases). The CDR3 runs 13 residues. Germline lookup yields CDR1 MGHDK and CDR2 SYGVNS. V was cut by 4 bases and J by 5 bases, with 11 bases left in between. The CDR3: CASSVRVGYGYTF. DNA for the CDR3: TGTGCCAGCAGTGTCAGGGTTGGTTATGGCTACACCTTC.

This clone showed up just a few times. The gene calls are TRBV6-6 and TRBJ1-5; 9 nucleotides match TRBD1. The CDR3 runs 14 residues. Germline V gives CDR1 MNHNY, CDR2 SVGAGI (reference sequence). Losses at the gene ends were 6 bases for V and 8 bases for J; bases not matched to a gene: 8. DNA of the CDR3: TGTGCCAGCAGCTATGGGACAGGGCGGGAGCCCCAGCATTTT. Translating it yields CASSYGTGREPQHF.

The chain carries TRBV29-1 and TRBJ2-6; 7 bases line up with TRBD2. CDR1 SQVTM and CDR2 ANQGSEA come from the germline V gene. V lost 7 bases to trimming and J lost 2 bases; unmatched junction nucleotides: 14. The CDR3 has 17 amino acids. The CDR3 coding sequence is TGCAGCGCCCTGACTAGGGAGGGACCCCCTGGGGCCAACGTCCTGACTTTC. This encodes CSALTREGPPGANVLTF. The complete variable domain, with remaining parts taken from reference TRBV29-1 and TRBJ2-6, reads SAVISQKPSRDICQRGTSLTIQCQVDSQVTMMFWYRQQPGQSLTLIATANQGSEATYESGFVIDKFPISRPNLTFSTLTVSNMSPEDSSIYLCSALTREGPPGANVLTFGAGSRLTVL.

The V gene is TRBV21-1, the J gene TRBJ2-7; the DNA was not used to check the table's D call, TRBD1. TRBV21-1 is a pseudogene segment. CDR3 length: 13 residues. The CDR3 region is CASRGQADYEQYF. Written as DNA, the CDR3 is TGTGCCAGCAGGGGACAGGCGGATTACGAGCAGTACTTC.

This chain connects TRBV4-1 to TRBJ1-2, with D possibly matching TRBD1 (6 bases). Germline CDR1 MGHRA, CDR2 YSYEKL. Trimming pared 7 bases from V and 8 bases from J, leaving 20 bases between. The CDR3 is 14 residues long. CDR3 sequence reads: CASKSQGYTSGYTF. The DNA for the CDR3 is TGCGCCAGCAAAAGTCAGGGGTATACTTCCGGCTACACCTTC.

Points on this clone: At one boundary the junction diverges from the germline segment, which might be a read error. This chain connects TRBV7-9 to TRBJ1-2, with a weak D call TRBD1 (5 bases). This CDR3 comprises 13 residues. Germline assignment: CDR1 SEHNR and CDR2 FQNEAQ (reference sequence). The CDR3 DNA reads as TGTTCCAGCAGCTTAGTCAGGGCGGAGGGCTACACCTTC. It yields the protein CSSSLVRAEGYTF.